The T cell receptor beta chain described here comes from a study of beta chain features in type 1 diabetes. This CDR3 region has 12 residues. Germline V gene sequence: CDR1 ENHRY, CDR2 SYGVKD. Points on this clone: Antigen unknown. The junction shows a germline mismatch at one end, possibly a read error. This sample also contains other DNA sequences that code for the same CDR3.

Study-wide results and limits: Moderate yet significant TCRB CDR3 shortening was seen in Type 1 diabetes patients in all four CD4+ subsets. At VDJ recombination sites, type 1 diabetes patients had fewer insertions and more deleted nucleotides. Cells carrying high TCR expression could end up over-represented when cDNA is sequenced.

CD45RO/CCR7/CD25/CD127/CD95/CD27 separated CD4+ naive, central memory, regulatory and stem cell-like memory cells by sorting. Reverse transcription of all isolated RNA meant that expressed TCRB transcripts were sequenced. Average reads for naive, central memory and regulatory T cell samples were about 4 million. Sequencing used immunoSEQ multiplex PCR; TCRdb keeps in-frame clones, though not all of them. The profile shows 640,000 or so clones, about an eighth of them singletons. The chain combines TRBV10-3 with TRBJ2-3; D call uncertain. Source material: naive CD4+ T cells from blood. This clonotype was sampled from a man between 18 and 35 years old with type 1 diabetes. CDR3 bases: TGTGCCATCGGTGACAACACAGATACGCAGTATTTT. Its protein product is CAIGDNTDTQYF.